This note documents a single T cell receptor beta chain sequence. What it recognizes is unknown. The PCR employed 60 Vbeta primers together with 13 Jbeta primers. Here immunoSEQ multiplex PCR was the method, and the copy in TCRdb shows in-frame clones only, minus some. This table holds 200,000 to 300,000 clones, roughly 80% found once. These data are taken from a study of cytomegalovirus exposure and HLA in healthy donors. General study results and limits: For presence/absence analyses, sequencing depth was assumed to be roughly uniform across donors. CMV serostatus was the sole immune exposure data available. Donors belonging to an Asian-associated ancestry cluster reportedly showed fewer N-insertions in productive TCRs than the roughly 700-donor mean, according to what a later analysis found.

V lost 2 bases and J 5 bases, leaving 10 bases between the germline ends. The CDR3 is 14 residues long. The germline CDR1 and CDR2 sequences are LGHNA and YNFKEQ. Specimen: PBMCs. The TCR originated in a woman between 40 and 55 years old in good health and CMV-seropositive. The rearrangement links TRBV4-2 to TRBJ2-4; no clear D. DNA of the CDR3: TGTGCCAGCAGCCAACTGCAGGTGGAAAACATTCAGTACTTC. Translating gives CASSQLQVENIQYF.